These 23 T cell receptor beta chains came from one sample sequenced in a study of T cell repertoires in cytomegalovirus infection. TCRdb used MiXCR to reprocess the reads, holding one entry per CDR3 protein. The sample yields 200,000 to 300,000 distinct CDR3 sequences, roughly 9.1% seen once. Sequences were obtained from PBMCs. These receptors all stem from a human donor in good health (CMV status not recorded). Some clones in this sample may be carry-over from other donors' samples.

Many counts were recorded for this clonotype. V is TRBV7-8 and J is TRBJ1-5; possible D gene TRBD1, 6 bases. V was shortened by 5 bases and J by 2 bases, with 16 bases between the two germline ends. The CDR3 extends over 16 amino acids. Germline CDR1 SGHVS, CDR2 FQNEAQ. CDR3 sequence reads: CASSPGGLAGNQPQHF. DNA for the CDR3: TGTGCCAGCAGCCCGGGGGGCTTAGCGGGCAATCAGCCCCAGCATTTT.

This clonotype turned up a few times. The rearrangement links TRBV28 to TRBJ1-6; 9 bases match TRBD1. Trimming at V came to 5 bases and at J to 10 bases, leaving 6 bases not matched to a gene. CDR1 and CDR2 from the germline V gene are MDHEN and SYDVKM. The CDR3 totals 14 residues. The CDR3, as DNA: TGTGCCAGCAGTATGACAGGGGGGCAATCACCCCTCCACTTT. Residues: CASSMTGGQSPLHF.

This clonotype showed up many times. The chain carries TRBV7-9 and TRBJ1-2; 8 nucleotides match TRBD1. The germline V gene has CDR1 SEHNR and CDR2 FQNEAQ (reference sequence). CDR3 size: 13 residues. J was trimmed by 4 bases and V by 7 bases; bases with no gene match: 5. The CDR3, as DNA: TGTGCCAGCAAATCAGGGGGCACCTATGGCTACACCTTC. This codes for CASKSGGTYGYTF.

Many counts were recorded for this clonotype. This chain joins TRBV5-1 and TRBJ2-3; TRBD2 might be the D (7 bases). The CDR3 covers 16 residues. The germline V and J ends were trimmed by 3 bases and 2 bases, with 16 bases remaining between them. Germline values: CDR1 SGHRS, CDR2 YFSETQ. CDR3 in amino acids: CASSSFRGASTDTQYF. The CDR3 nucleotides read TGCGCCAGCAGCTCTTTCCGGGGGGCTTCCACAGATACGCAGTATTTT.

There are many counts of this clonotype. This CDR3 reads CASSSPQGNGYTF. CDR3 in DNA: TGTGCCAGCAGCTCACCCCAGGGGAATGGCTACACCTTC. The J gene is TRBJ1-2, the V gene TRBV7-9, with D perhaps matching TRBD1 (6 bases). Germline values: CDR1 SEHNR, CDR2 FQNEAQ (reference sequence). CDR3 length: 13 residues. Trimming pared 4 bases from V and 6 bases from J, leaving 12 bases between. Complete variable domain (other parts from reference TRBV7-9 and TRBJ1-2): DTGVSQNPRHKITKRGQNVTFRCDPISEHNRLYWYRQTLGQGPEFLTYFQNEAQLEKSRLLSDRFSAERPKGSFSTLEIQRTEQGDSAMYLCASSSPQGNGYTFGSGTRLTVV.

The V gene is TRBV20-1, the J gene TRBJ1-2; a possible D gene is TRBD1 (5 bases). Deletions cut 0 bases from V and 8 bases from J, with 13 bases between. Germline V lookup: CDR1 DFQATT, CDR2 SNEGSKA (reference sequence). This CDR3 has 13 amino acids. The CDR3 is CSARDRGSGGYTF. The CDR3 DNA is TGCAGTGCTAGAGATAGGGGATCTGGCGGCTACACCTTC.

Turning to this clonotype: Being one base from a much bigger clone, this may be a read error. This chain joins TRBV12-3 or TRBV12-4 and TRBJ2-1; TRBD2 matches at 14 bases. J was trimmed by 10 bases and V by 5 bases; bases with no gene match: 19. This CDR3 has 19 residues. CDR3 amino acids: CASSQTSGRAAVASKEQFF. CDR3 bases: TGTGCCAGCAGTCAGACTAGCGGGAGGGCCGCGGTTGCTAGCAAGGAGCAGTTCTTC.

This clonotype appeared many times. The CDR3 DNA reads as TGTGCCAGCAGTTACTCGGCGTTGACCGCAGCAGATACGCAGTATTTT. Amino acids: CASSYSALTAADTQYF. The V and J genes are TRBV6-5 and TRBJ2-3; D is unresolved. Germline V gene data show CDR1 as MNHEY and CDR2 as SVGAGI. The germline V and J ends were trimmed by 0 bases and 4 bases, with 14 bases remaining between them. The CDR3 loop spans 16 amino acids.

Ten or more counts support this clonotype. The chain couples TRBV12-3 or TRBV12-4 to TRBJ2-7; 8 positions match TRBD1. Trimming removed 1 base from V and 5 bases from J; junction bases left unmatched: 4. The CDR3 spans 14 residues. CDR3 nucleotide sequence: TGTGCCAGCAGTTTAGGACAGGGGATGGACGAGCAGTACTTC. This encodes CASSLGQGMDEQYF.

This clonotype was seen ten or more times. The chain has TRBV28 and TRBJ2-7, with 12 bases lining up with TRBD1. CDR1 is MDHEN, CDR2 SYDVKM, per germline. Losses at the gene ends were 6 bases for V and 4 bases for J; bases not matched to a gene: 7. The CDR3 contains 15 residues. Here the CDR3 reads CASRGAGQGAYEQYF. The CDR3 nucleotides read TGTGCCAGCAGGGGGGCGGGACAGGGGGCTTACGAGCAGTACTTC.

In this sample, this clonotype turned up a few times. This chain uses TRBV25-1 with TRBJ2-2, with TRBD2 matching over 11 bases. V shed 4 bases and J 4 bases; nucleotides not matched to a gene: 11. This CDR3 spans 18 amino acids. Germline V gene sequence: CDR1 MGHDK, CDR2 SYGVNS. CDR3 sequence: CASSATSGRALGTGELFF. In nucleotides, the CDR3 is TGTGCCAGCAGTGCTACTAGCGGGAGAGCACTGGGCACCGGGGAGCTGTTTTTT.

CDR3 DNA sequence: TGCGCCAGCAGCCCGACAGGGTCGAATTCACCCCTCCACTTT. Protein sequence: CASSPTGSNSPLHF. This chain connects TRBV4-3 to TRBJ1-6, with 7 positions matching TRBD1. Unmatched junction bases numbered 4, after V lost 4 bases and J lost 7 bases. The CDR3 has 14 residues. Germline CDR1 and CDR2: LGHNA and YSLEER.

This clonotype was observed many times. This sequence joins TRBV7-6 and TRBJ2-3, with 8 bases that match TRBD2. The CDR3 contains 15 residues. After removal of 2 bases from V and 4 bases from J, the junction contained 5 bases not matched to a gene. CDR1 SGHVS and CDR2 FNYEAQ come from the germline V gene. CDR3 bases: TGTGCCAGCAGCTTAACTAGCGGCAAATCAGATACGCAGTATTTT. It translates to CASSLTSGKSDTQYF.

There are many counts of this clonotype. The CDR3 DNA follows: TGTGCCAGCATAAGGGGCAATTTAATGAACACTGAAGCTTTCTTT. Its translation: CASIRGNLMNTEAFF. The rearrangement links TRBV7-9 to TRBJ1-1, with TRBD1 as a possible D gene (5 bases). The CDR3 is made up of 15 amino acids. Germline CDR1 SEHNR, CDR2 FQNEAQ (reference sequence). Trimming cost V 7 bases and J 0 bases, with 15 bases left between them.

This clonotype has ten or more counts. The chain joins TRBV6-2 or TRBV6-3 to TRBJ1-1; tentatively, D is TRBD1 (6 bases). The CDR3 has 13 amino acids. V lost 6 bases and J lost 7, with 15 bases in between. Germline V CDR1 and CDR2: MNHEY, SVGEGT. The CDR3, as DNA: TGTGCCAGCAGCCGGGGGCTGAGGGATGAAGCTTTCTTT. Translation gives CASSRGLRDEAFF.

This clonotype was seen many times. The CDR3 protein is CASSLSGWGNTEAFF. CDR3 nucleotide sequence: TGTGCCAGCAGCTTGTCGGGGTGGGGGAACACTGAAGCTTTCTTT. The chain recombines TRBV7-2 with TRBJ1-1; D gene uncertain. Germline CDR1 is SGHTA and CDR2 is FQGNSA. V gave up 3 bases and J gave up 1 base, with 12 bases separating them. CDR3 size: 15 residues.

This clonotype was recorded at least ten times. The CDR3 DNA follows: TGTGCCAGCAGTGAGTACCCGTCGCAGTATTTT. It codes for CASSEYPSQYF. The chain recombines TRBV6-1 with TRBJ2-3; D unresolved. The CDR3 loop spans 11 amino acids. Trimming left V 3 bases short and J 10 bases short, with 8 bases between. Germline values: CDR1 MNHNS, CDR2 SASEGT.

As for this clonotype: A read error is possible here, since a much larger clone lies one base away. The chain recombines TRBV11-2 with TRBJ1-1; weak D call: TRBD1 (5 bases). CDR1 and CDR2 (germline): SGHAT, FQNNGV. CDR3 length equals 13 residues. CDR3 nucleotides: TGTGCCAGCAGCGAAAACAGGAACGCTGAAGCTTTCTTT. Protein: CASSENRNAEAFF.

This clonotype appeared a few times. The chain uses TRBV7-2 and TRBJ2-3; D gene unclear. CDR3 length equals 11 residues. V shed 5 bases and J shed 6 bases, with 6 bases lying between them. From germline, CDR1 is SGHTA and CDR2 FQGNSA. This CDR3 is CASSGWDTQYF. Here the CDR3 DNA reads TGTGCCAGCAGCGGGTGGGATACGCAGTATTTT.

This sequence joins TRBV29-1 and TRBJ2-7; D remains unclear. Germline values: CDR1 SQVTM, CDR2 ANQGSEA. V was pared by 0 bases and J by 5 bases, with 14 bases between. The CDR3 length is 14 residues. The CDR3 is CSVEDRVGSHEQYF. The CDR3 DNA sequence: TGCAGCGTTGAAGATCGAGTCGGATCGCACGAGCAGTACTTC.

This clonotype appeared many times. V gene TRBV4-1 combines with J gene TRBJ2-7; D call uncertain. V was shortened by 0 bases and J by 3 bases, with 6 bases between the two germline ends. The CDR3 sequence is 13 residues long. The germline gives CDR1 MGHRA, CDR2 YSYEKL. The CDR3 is CASSQEPNYEQYF. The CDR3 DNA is TGCGCCAGCAGCCAAGAACCAAACTACGAGCAGTACTTC.

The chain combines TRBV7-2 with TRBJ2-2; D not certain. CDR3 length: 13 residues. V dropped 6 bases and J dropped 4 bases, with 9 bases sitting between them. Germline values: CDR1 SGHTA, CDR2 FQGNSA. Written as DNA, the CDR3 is TGTGCCAGCAGATCCACTACCACCGGGGAGCTGTTTTTT. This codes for CASRSTTTGELFF.

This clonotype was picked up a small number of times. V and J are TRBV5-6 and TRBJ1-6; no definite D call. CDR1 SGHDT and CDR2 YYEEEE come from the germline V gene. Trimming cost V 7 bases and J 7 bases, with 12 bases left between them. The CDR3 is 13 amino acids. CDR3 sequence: CASGPSRNSPLHF. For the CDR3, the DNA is TGTGCCAGCGGTCCGAGCCGGAATTCACCCCTCCACTTT.